One and the same sample provided the 20 T cell receptor beta chains below, sequenced in a study of Ad26.COV2.S vaccination and SARS-CoV-2 variants. Assay: immunoSEQ multiplex PCR; the TCRdb copy retains only in-frame clones and omits some. The sample gives about 280,000 clones, approximately 87% of which show up once; around 3% is in the top ten. The treatment here: approximately 18 received Ad26.COV2.S at low or high dose, single or two shots; 5 received placebo; per-sample allocation not given. On day 63 after the first injection, vaccine and placebo recipients gave samples. Here the sequenced sample was peripheral blood, taken in a trial of Ad26.COV2.S vaccine versus placebo. The receptors derive from a person between 18 and 59 years old who received the Ad26.COV2.S COVID-19 vaccine or a placebo.

The chain recombines TRBV5-1 with TRBJ2-5; TRBD1 matches 10 bases. CDR1 and CDR2 from the germline V gene are SGHRS and YFSETQ. The CDR3 loop spans 15 amino acids. The ends lost 4 bases at V and 4 bases at J; junction bases unmatched: 7. This chain's CDR3 is CASSISGTGAETQYF. The CDR3 nucleotides read TGCGCCAGCAGCATCTCCGGGACAGGGGCAGAGACCCAGTACTTC.

This clone has just a few counts. The chain employs TRBV11-3 and TRBJ1-1; D is undetermined. The CDR3 is made up of 15 amino acids. Germline V CDR1 and CDR2: SGHNT, YENEEA. Trimming pared 5 bases from V and 1 base from J, leaving 14 bases between. The CDR3 spells CASSPSSAKNTEAFF. The CDR3 coding sequence is TGTGCCAGCAGCCCGAGCTCAGCTAAGAACACTGAAGCTTTCTTT.

The J gene is TRBJ1-6, the V gene TRBV3-1 (or the pseudogene TRBV3-2), with D unresolved. There are 16 residues in the CDR3. Germline CDR1 is LGHDT and CDR2 is YNNKEL (reference sequence). Between the trimmed V and J ends, which lost 4 bases and 7 bases, there was a span of 17 bases. The chain's CDR3 is CASSPGSSFRNSPLHF. The CDR3 region has the DNA TGTGCCAGCAGCCCGGGGAGTAGTTTCAGAAATTCACCCCTCCACTTT.

This sequence joins TRBV29-1 and TRBJ2-1; TRBD2 matches 10 bases. V lost 4 bases to trimming and J lost 0 bases; unmatched junction nucleotides: 12. Per germline, CDR1 SQVTM and CDR2 ANQGSEA. The CDR3 runs to 18 residues. CDR3 in amino acids: CSVGGWLAGVFSYNEQFF. CDR3 nucleotide sequence: TGCAGCGTTGGAGGCTGGCTAGCGGGAGTGTTCTCCTACAATGAGCAGTTCTTC.

The chain links TRBV19 to TRBJ1-4; D is uncertain. CDR1 and CDR2 (germline): LNHDA, SQIVND (reference sequence). The ends were cut back, 3 bases at V and 6 bases at J, with 11 bases in the middle. This CDR3 is 14 amino acids long. The CDR3 bases are TGTGCCAGTAGTATCGCGGGCATTTATGAAAAACTGTTTTTT. Its protein product is CASSIAGIYEKLFF.

The chain recombines TRBV5-1 with TRBJ1-2; D unresolved. CDR3 size: 16 residues. Deletions cut 0 bases from V and 2 bases from J, with 14 bases between. CDR1 and CDR2 (germline): SGHRS, YFSETQ. The DNA for the CDR3 is TGCGCCAGCAGCTTGGGGGTGTCGGGCCTCAACTATGGCTACACCTTC. Its protein product is CASSLGVSGLNYGYTF.

The V gene is TRBV5-6, the J gene TRBJ2-2; tentatively, D is TRBD2 (6 bases). V was cut by 7 bases and J by 1 base, with 17 bases left in between. Per germline, CDR1 SGHDT and CDR2 YYEEEE. There are 16 residues in the CDR3. CDR3 bases: TGTGCCAGCGACAGCGCGGGAAGGGTGAACACCGGGGAGCTGTTTTTT. Amino acid sequence: CASDSAGRVNTGELFF.

J is TRBJ2-1 and V is TRBV7-8; 7 bases align to TRBD2. Germline V gene data show CDR1 as SGHVS and CDR2 as FQNEAQ. V lost 5 bases to trimming and J lost 0 bases; unmatched junction nucleotides: 7. The length of the CDR3 is 16 residues. CDR3 nucleotides: TGTGCCAGCAGCCCGGGGGGACGGGGCTCCTACAATGAGCAGTTCTTC. Protein sequence: CASSPGGRGSYNEQFF.

CDR3 DNA sequence: TGTGCCAGCAGCGTAGCCTCGGACAGCCCCCCCTACGAGCAGTACTTC. Translation gives CASSVASDSPPYEQYF. This chain uses TRBV9 with TRBJ2-7, with a possible D match to TRBD1 (6 bases). The CDR3 sequence is 16 residues long. In germline, CDR1 is SGDLS, CDR2 YYNGEE. Trimming took off 0 bases at V and 2 bases at J, with 15 bases between the two ends.

The chain employs TRBV10-1 and TRBJ1-5; D not certain. The CDR3 is 13 amino acids. V was clipped by 2 bases and J by 3 bases, with 5 bases between them. Germline V gene sequence: CDR1 WNHNN, CDR2 SYGVQD (reference sequence). The CDR3 region is CASSENFNQPQHF. The CDR3 nucleotides read TGCGCCAGCAGTGAGAATTTCAATCAGCCCCAGCATTTT.

V usage is TRBV7-9 and J usage is TRBJ1-4; a possible D gene is TRBD1 (6 bases). The CDR3 loop spans 15 amino acids. Trimming took off 2 bases at V and 8 bases at J, with 15 bases between the two ends. From germline, CDR1 is SEHNR and CDR2 FQNEAQ (reference sequence). In nucleotides, the CDR3 is TGTGCCAGCAGCTTAATGGGGGCGCGTCGGGAAAAACTGTTTTTT. It encodes CASSLMGARREKLFF.

The chain employs TRBV7-2 and TRBJ2-3; TRBD2 agrees at 12 bases. Germline V CDR1 and CDR2: SGHTA, FQGNSA. The CDR3 runs 19 residues. J was trimmed by 3 bases and V by 1 base; bases with no gene match: 11. The CDR3 here is CASSLGGTSGYRLTDTQYF. CDR3 sequence (DNA): TGTGCCAGCAGCTTAGGAGGGACTAGCGGGTACAGATTGACAGATACGCAGTATTTT. The entire variable domain, with the rest obtained from reference TRBV7-2 and TRBJ2-3, is as follows: GAGVSQSPSNKVTEKGKDVELRCDPISGHTALYWYRQSLGQGLEFLIYFQGNSAPDKSGLPSDRFSAERTGGSVSTLTIQRTQQEDSAVYLCASSLGGTSGYRLTDTQYFGPGTRLTVL.

The rearrangement joins TRBV6-5 to TRBJ2-3; D is possibly TRBD2 (5 bases). With 3 bases removed from V and 7 bases from J, the gap between germline ends came to 14 bases. Per germline, CDR1 MNHEY and CDR2 SVGAGI. There are 14 residues in the CDR3. CDR3 amino acids: CASSYASRPNTQYF. For the CDR3, the DNA is TGTGCCAGCAGTTATGCTAGCCGACCCAATACGCAGTATTTT.

The chain recombines TRBV2 with TRBJ2-2; 7 nucleotides align to TRBD2. Germline V gene lookup returns CDR1 SNHLY and CDR2 FYNNEI. The CDR3 runs to 16 residues. The J segment lost 3 bases and the V segment lost 5 bases, leaving 9 bases of the junction unmatched. Here the CDR3 DNA reads TGTGCCAGCAGTTTACTAGCGTTGGGGGACACCGGGGAGCTGTTTTTT. It is translated as CASSLLALGDTGELFF.

The chain recombines TRBV20-1 with TRBJ2-3; D remains unclear. V was shortened by 7 bases and J by 4 bases, with 9 bases between the two germline ends. Germline V lookup: CDR1 DFQATT, CDR2 SNEGSKA (reference sequence). The CDR3 spans 11 residues. In DNA form, the CDR3 reads TGCAGTGTCACCCGTCCAGATACGCAGTATTTT. This codes for CSVTRPDTQYF.

The rearrangement uses TRBV29-1 and TRBJ1-1; no firm D call. CDR1 and CDR2 (germline): SQVTM, ANQGSEA. This CDR3 contains 14 residues. The V gene lost 3 bases and the J gene lost 2 bases, with 13 bases spanning the gap. The CDR3 is CSVDFNKINTEAFF. CDR3 bases: TGCAGCGTTGACTTCAACAAGATAAACACTGAAGCTTTCTTT.

The chain carries TRBV5-4 and TRBJ1-2, with a possible D match to TRBD1 (5 bases). The CDR3 loop spans 16 amino acids. V lost 0 bases and J lost 8, with 20 bases in between. CDR1 is SGHNT, CDR2 YYREEE, per germline (reference sequence). Here the CDR3 reads CASSLGPGTDPRGYTF. The CDR3 region has the DNA TGTGCCAGCAGCTTGGGCCCGGGGACCGACCCTAGGGGCTACACCTTC.

This clone has more than one count but fewer than ten. This chain connects TRBV3-1 (or the pseudogene TRBV3-2) to TRBJ1-3; no firm D call. The CDR3 totals 15 residues. The ends were cut back, 0 bases at V and 0 bases at J, with 6 bases in the middle. The germline V gene has CDR1 LGHDT and CDR2 YNNKEL (reference sequence). The CDR3 region is CASSQDLNSGNTIYF. For the CDR3, the DNA is TGTGCCAGCAGCCAAGATCTGAACTCTGGAAACACCATATATTTT.

CDR3 sequence (DNA): TGTGCCAGCAGTTACTACAGGGGAGCCAAAAACATTCAGTACTTC. Residues: CASSYYRGAKNIQYF. The chain recombines TRBV6-2 or TRBV6-3 with TRBJ2-4; TRBD1 agrees at 7 bases. There are 15 residues in the CDR3. Trimming at V came to 1 base and at J to 0 bases, leaving 0 bases not matched to a gene. Germline V gene sequence: CDR1 MNHEY, CDR2 SVGEGT.

The chain has TRBV18 and TRBJ2-7; 10 bases are shared with TRBD1. V was pared by 6 bases and J by 4 bases, with 6 bases of the junction left unmatched. Looked up from germline, CDR1 is KGHSH and CDR2 is LQKENI. The CDR3 is made up of 14 amino acids. The CDR3: CASSIGQGVYEQYF. CDR3 sequence (DNA): TGTGCCAGCTCGATTGGACAGGGGGTATACGAGCAGTACTTC.